These T cell receptor beta chains were read from a single sample in a study of cytomegalovirus exposure and HLA in healthy donors. Data came from immunoSEQ multiplex PCR; TCRdb stores just in-frame clones and leaves some out. Of about 80,000 clones listed, around 62% are singletons. Sequences were obtained from PBMCs. All receptors come from a male donor in good health and CMV-seropositive. Both conserved end residues are part of each CDR3. D genes are given only for firm matches. A row's size may be missing; if present it is once, few, many or a size class.

cdr3_aa	cdr3_nt	clone_size	v_call	j_call	d_call
CASSLRRELDEQFF	TGTGCCAGCAGTTTACGACGGGAGTTAGATGAGCAGTTCTTC	NA	TRBV27	TRBJ2-1	NA
CASSIGSDSSYEQYF	TGTGCCAGTAGTATAGGTTCCGACAGCTCCTACGAGCAGTACTTC	NA	TRBV19	TRBJ2-7	NA
CSVEAGLNTEAFF	TGCAGCGTTGAAGCAGGGTTGAACACTGAAGCTTTCTTT	NA	TRBV29-1	TRBJ1-1	NA
CASSQEGLSEGGYTF	TGCGCCAGCAGCCAAGAGGGGCTATCGGAGGGTGGCTACACCTTC	NA	TRBV4-1	TRBJ1-2	NA
CASSLATGSWSYGYTF	TGTGCCAGCAGCTTAGCGACCGGGAGTTGGTCCTATGGCTACACCTTC	NA	TRBV7-8	TRBJ1-2	NA
CASSIDRYSPLHF	TGTGCCAGCAGTATCGACAGGTATTCACCCCTCCACTTT	NA	TRBV27	TRBJ1-6	NA
CASSEAFGRGTDTQYF	TGTGCCAGCAGTGAAGCTTTCGGACGGGGGACAGATACGCAGTATTTT	NA	TRBV6-1	TRBJ2-3	NA
CASSPVTGVYGREETQYF	TGTGCCAGCAGCCCAGTTACAGGGGTGTACGGACGCGAAGAGACCCAGTACTTC	NA	TRBV7-9	TRBJ2-5	TRBD1
CASSLSPRGLTGEKLFF	TGCGCCAGCAGCTTGTCACCCAGGGGCCTAACGGGTGAAAAACTGTTTTTT	NA	TRBV5-1	TRBJ1-4	NA
CARSPNQGAGNTEAFF	TGTGCCCGCTCACCAAACCAGGGGGCCGGGAACACTGAAGCTTTCTTT	NA	TRBV18	TRBJ1-1	TRBD1
CAWSSYVGTGVSTGELFF	TGTGCCTGGAGTTCCTACGTGGGGACAGGGGTCAGCACCGGGGAGCTGTTTTTT	NA	TRBV30	TRBJ2-2	TRBD1
CASRDRVQETQYF	TGTGCCAGCAGGGACAGGGTCCAAGAGACCCAGTACTTC	few	TRBV25-1	TRBJ2-5	TRBD1
CAGSRDRGRTNEKLFF	TGTGCCGGCAGTAGGGACAGGGGGCGGACTAATGAAAAACTGTTTTTT	few	TRBV5-4	TRBJ1-4	TRBD1
CASELTDTQYF	TGTGCCAGCGAGCTCACAGATACGCAGTATTTT	NA	TRBV7-9	TRBJ2-3	NA
CASSGPGVNSPLHF	TGTGCCAGCAGTGGACCAGGGGTAAATTCACCCCTCCACTTT	NA	TRBV9	TRBJ1-6	NA
CASSSQGNTGELFF	TGTGCCAGCTCCTCGCAGGGGAACACCGGGGAGCTGTTTTTT	few	TRBV18	TRBJ2-2	NA
CANRTSGITNTGELFF	TGCGCCAACAGGACTAGCGGGATCACCAACACCGGGGAGCTGTTTTTT	NA	TRBV23-1	TRBJ2-2	TRBD2
CASSLGTSGRLDEQYF	TGCGCCAGCAGCTTGGGGACTAGCGGGAGACTAGACGAGCAGTACTTC	NA	TRBV5-1	TRBJ2-7	TRBD2
CASSPLGVEQYF	TGTGCCAGCTCACCACTGGGAGTCGAGCAGTACTTC	NA	TRBV18	TRBJ2-7	NA
CASSLGGSSTNEQFF	TGTGCCAGCAGCTTAGGAGGGTCCTCCACCAATGAGCAGTTCTTC	NA	TRBV7-3	TRBJ2-1	NA
CASSLRGGRTDTQYF	TGTGCCAGCAGCTTGCGGGGGGGCCGTACAGATACGCAGTATTTT	NA	TRBV5-4	TRBJ2-3	TRBD2
CASSLTSGEYNEQFF	TGTGCCAGCAGCTTAACTAGCGGGGAGTACAATGAGCAGTTCTTC	NA	TRBV5-6	TRBJ2-1	TRBD2
CASSLGQLRDEQFF	TGTGCCAGCAGCTTAGGACAGCTTAGGGATGAGCAGTTCTTC	few	TRBV5-4	TRBJ2-1	NA
CASSPPGYNEQFF	TGTGCCAGCAGCCCCCCGGGGTACAATGAGCAGTTCTTC	NA	TRBV6-5	TRBJ2-1	NA
CASSLGPGTPYEQYF	TGTGCCAGCAGCTTAGGACCCGGGACACCTTACGAGCAGTACTTC	few	TRBV7-2	TRBJ2-7	NA
CASSFTGQANYGYTF	TGTGCCAGCAGCTTTACTGGACAGGCTAACTATGGCTACACCTTC	NA	TRBV9	TRBJ1-2	TRBD1